The 22 T cell receptor beta chains given below trace back to one sample, sequenced in a study of blood T cell repertoires in COVID-19. This table comes from immunoSEQ multiplex PCR, and its TCRdb copy is limited to in-frame clones, with some not included. The table includes about 200,000 clones, 65% to 90% detected once. The sample taken for sequencing was peripheral blood. Receptors were obtained from a man between 50 and 59 years old with active or convalescent COVID-19.

The V gene is TRBV5-1, the J gene TRBJ1-4; D ambiguous. CDR3 length: 16 residues. Germline V gene lookup returns CDR1 SGHRS and CDR2 YFSETQ. V lost 0 bases and J lost 0, with 9 bases in between. The CDR3 sequence: CASSLDSPATNEKLFF. The CDR3 bases are TGCGCCAGCAGCTTGGACAGTCCCGCAACTAATGAAAAACTGTTTTTT.

The rearrangement uses TRBV5-8 and TRBJ1-1; 9 positions agree with TRBD1. The CDR3 consists of 16 residues. V was pared by 4 bases and J by 3 bases, with 10 bases of the junction left unmatched. Per germline, CDR1 SGHTS and CDR2 YDEGEE. CDR3 nucleotide sequence: TGTGCCAGCAGCCCTGGGACAGGGTTTCTGTACACTGAAGCTTTCTTT. It specifies CASSPGTGFLYTEAFF.

In its sample, this clone was seen a few times. The CDR3 nucleotides are TGTGCCAGCGCGAGACAGGGGGGTTCACCCCTCCACTTT. It yields the protein CASARQGGSPLHF. The chain carries TRBV28 and TRBJ1-6, with 9 bases matching TRBD1. After removal of 8 bases from V and 9 bases from J, the junction contained 5 bases not matched to a gene. The germline V gene encodes CDR1 MDHEN and CDR2 SYDVKM. This CDR3 comprises 13 residues.

This chain connects TRBV28 to TRBJ1-1; tentative D call: TRBD1 (6 bases). V was pared by 6 bases and J by 4 bases, with 15 bases between. The germline V gene encodes CDR1 MDHEN and CDR2 SYDVKM. The CDR3 length is 14 residues. The CDR3 here is CASRIQGSGTEAFF. In DNA form, the CDR3 reads TGTGCCAGCAGAATACAGGGATCGGGCACTGAAGCTTTCTTT.

V gene TRBV5-4 combines with J gene TRBJ2-5; 8 nucleotides align to TRBD1. The J segment lost 3 bases and the V segment lost 3 bases, leaving 7 bases of the junction unmatched. The V gene's germline CDR1 is SGHNT and CDR2 YYREEE (reference sequence). The CDR3 covers 15 residues. CDR3: CASSSTGVSKETQYF. DNA of the CDR3: TGTGCCAGCAGCTCGACAGGGGTTAGCAAAGAGACCCAGTACTTC.

The J gene is TRBJ2-7, the V gene TRBV5-1; D not certain. Trimming stripped 4 bases from V and 5 bases from J, with 10 bases between. Germline V gene sequence: CDR1 SGHRS, CDR2 YFSETQ. CDR3 length: 12 amino acids. In nucleotides, the CDR3 is TGCGCCAGCAGCCTGGGTCGAGACGAGCAGTACTTC. Translation gives CASSLGRDEQYF.

V gene TRBV27 combines with J gene TRBJ1-2; D perhaps matches TRBD1 (5 bases). The CDR3 is 15 residues long. Trimming took 3 bases from V and 4 from J, leaving 15 bases between them. The germline CDR1 and CDR2 sequences are MNHEY and SMNVEV (reference sequence). CDR3 region: CASSFGRDSGYGYTF. For the CDR3, the DNA is TGTGCCAGCAGTTTCGGCCGGGACTCTGGCTATGGCTACACCTTC.

This chain connects TRBV5-6 to TRBJ2-7, with 9 positions matching TRBD1. CDR1 is SGHDT and CDR2 is YYEEEE in the germline V gene. With 4 bases clipped from V and 4 bases from J, the junction kept 9 bases outside the gene matches. This CDR3 is 15 amino acids long. The CDR3 loop reads CASSRGTGRLYEQYF. CDR3 DNA sequence: TGTGCCAGCAGCCGGGGGACAGGGCGGTTATACGAGCAGTACTTC.

The V call is TRBV25-1, the J call TRBJ2-1, with a weak D call TRBD1 (6 bases). With 0 bases removed from V and 3 bases from J, the gap between germline ends came to 12 bases. CDR1 MGHDK and CDR2 SYGVNS come from the germline V gene. The CDR3 extends over 16 amino acids. This chain's CDR3 is CASSEYRTVYYNEQFF. The CDR3 nucleotides are TGTGCCAGCAGTGAATACCGGACAGTCTACTACAATGAGCAGTTCTTC. Full variable domain (missing parts from reference TRBV25-1 and TRBJ2-1): EADIYQTPRYLVIGTGKKITLECSQTMGHDKMYWYQQDPGMELHLIHYSYGVNSTEKGDLSSESTVSRIRTEHFPLTLESARPSHTSQYLCASSEYRTVYYNEQFFGPGTRLTVL.

This sequence joins TRBV19 and TRBJ2-3; 13 bases align to TRBD2. The CDR3 sequence is 16 residues long. Germline CDR1 reads LNHDA; CDR2 reads SQIVND (reference sequence). The V gene end was trimmed by 8 bases and the J gene end by 3 bases; junction bases not matched to a gene: 8. As DNA, the CDR3 is TGTGCCAGTTCGAGGACTAGCGGGAGCGGGACAGATACGCAGTATTTT. Its translation is CASSRTSGSGTDTQYF.

In its sample, this clone was seen a few times. The gene calls are TRBV9 and TRBJ1-2; 7 bases fit TRBD1. The CDR3 has 12 amino acids. V lost 7 bases to trimming and J lost 6 bases; unmatched junction nucleotides: 6. Germline CDR1 reads SGDLS; CDR2 reads YYNGEE. The DNA for the CDR3 is TGTGCCAGCGAGGGACAGCAGGATGGCTACACCTTC. This codes for CASEGQQDGYTF.

This sequence joins TRBV7-8 and TRBJ2-2, with 10 bases fitting TRBD2. V gave up 5 bases and J gave up 0 bases; unmatched junction bases: 15. The germline V gene encodes CDR1 SGHVS and CDR2 FQNEAQ. The CDR3 totals 20 residues. CDR3 region: CASSIGLAAFSFANTGELFF. DNA of the CDR3: TGTGCCAGCAGCATAGGACTAGCGGCGTTTTCATTCGCGAACACCGGGGAGCTGTTTTTT.

This chain joins TRBV5-1 and TRBJ1-2; D is uncertain. The CDR3 loop spans 12 amino acids. Looked up from germline, CDR1 is SGHRS and CDR2 is YFSETQ. V lost 4 bases and J lost 2, with 6 bases in between. The CDR3 sequence is CASSAENYGYTF. The DNA for the CDR3 is TGCGCCAGCAGCGCCGAGAACTATGGCTACACCTTC.

V usage is TRBV19 and J usage is TRBJ2-7; 10 bases line up with TRBD2. CDR3 length equals 18 residues. Germline CDR1 is LNHDA and CDR2 is SQIVND (reference sequence). Trimming removed 2 bases from V and 2 bases from J; junction bases left unmatched: 12. The CDR3 loop reads CASSILLLGTSGTYEQYF. DNA for the CDR3: TGTGCCAGTAGTATACTCCTTCTGGGCACTAGCGGGACCTACGAGCAGTACTTC.

This sequence joins TRBV6-5 and TRBJ2-1; TRBD1 might be the D (6 bases). Germline loops: CDR1 MNHEY, CDR2 SVGAGI. Deletions cut 0 bases from V and 0 bases from J, with 9 bases between. This CDR3 has 16 amino acids. In DNA form, the CDR3 reads TGTGCCAGCAGTTACTCCGGACAGAGCTCCTACAATGAGCAGTTCTTC. This sequence encodes CASSYSGQSSYNEQFF.

The chain has TRBV19 and TRBJ1-5; a possible D gene is TRBD1 (5 bases). Trimming stripped 7 bases from V and 4 bases from J, with 20 bases between. The germline V gene encodes CDR1 LNHDA and CDR2 SQIVND (reference sequence). The CDR3 has 16 residues. The CDR3 spells CASTWSGGWGNQPQHF. As DNA, the CDR3 is TGTGCCAGTACATGGAGCGGGGGTTGGGGTAATCAGCCCCAGCATTTT. Full variable domain (outside the CDR3, taken from reference TRBV19 and TRBJ1-5): DGGITQSPKYLFRKEGQNVTLSCEQNLNHDAMYWYRQDPGQGLRLIYYSQIVNDFQKGDIAEGYSVSREKKESFPLTVTSAQKNPTAFYLCASTWSGGWGNQPQHFGDGTRLSIL.

This sequence joins TRBV6-2 or TRBV6-3 and TRBJ2-5, with TRBD2 identical over 9 bases. From germline, CDR1 is MNHEY and CDR2 SVGEGT. This CDR3 has 16 residues. V lost 2 bases to trimming and J lost 4 bases; unmatched junction nucleotides: 8. CDR3 in DNA: TGTGCCAGCAGTTACCGGCGCGGGGGGGCGATAGAGACCCAGTACTTC. As protein: CASSYRRGGAIETQYF.

This sequence joins TRBV2 and TRBJ1-1; TRBD1 matches 7 bases. V was clipped by 8 bases and J by 1 base; unmatched bases: 4. This CDR3 is 13 amino acids long. Germline V gene lookup returns CDR1 SNHLY and CDR2 FYNNEI. CDR3 coding DNA: TGTGCCAGCGAAGGGGGCAGGAACACTGAAGCTTTCTTT. Protein sequence: CASEGGRNTEAFF.

The genes are TRBV21-1 and TRBJ1-5. TRBV21-1 is listed as a pseudogene. The CDR3 is made up of 15 amino acids. The CDR3 DNA is TGTGCCAGCAACGCAGGTGGGGGGAGCAATCAGCCCCAGCATTTT. Its translation: CASNAGGGSNQPQHF.

The V gene is TRBV6-5, the J gene TRBJ1-5, with D maybe TRBD1 (6 bases). The CDR3 spans 14 residues. V was trimmed by 2 bases and J by 5 bases, leaving 10 bases between them. Looked up from germline, CDR1 is MNHEY and CDR2 is SVGAGI. Here the CDR3 DNA reads TGTGCCAGCAGTTACGGCCAGGGGCATCAGCCCCAGCATTTT. It translates to CASSYGQGHQPQHF.

On this clone itself: Other nucleotide sequences in the sample specify the same CDR3. The J gene is TRBJ1-1, the V gene TRBV4-1; no clear D. V was clipped by 0 bases and J by 1 base, with 9 bases between them. The CDR3 runs to 15 residues. Germline V CDR1 and CDR2: MGHRA, YSYEKL. CDR3 sequence reads: CASSQDGRGNTEAFF. CDR3 DNA: TGCGCCAGCAGCCAAGATGGCCGGGGGAACACTGAAGCTTTCTTT.

V and J are TRBV6-2 or TRBV6-3 and TRBJ2-1; TRBD2 matches at 14 bases. Unmatched junction bases numbered 8, after V lost 0 bases and J lost 7 bases. The CDR3 length is 18 residues. The V gene's germline CDR1 is MNHEY and CDR2 SVGEGT. The CDR3 here is CASSYSLGLAGVGNEQFF. CDR3 nucleotides: TGTGCCAGCAGTTACTCGCTGGGACTAGCGGGAGTGGGGAATGAGCAGTTCTTC.